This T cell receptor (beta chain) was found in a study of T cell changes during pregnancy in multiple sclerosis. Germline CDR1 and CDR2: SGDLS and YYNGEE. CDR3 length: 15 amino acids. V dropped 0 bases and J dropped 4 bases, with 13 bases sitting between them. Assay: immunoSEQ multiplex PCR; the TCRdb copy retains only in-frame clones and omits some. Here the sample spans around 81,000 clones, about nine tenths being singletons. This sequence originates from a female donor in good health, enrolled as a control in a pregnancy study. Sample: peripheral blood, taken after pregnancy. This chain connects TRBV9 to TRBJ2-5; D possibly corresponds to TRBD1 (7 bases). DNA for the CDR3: TGTGCCAGCAGCGTAGGGCAGGGGGGAAGAGAGACCCAGTACTTC. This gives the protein CASSVGQGGRETQYF.